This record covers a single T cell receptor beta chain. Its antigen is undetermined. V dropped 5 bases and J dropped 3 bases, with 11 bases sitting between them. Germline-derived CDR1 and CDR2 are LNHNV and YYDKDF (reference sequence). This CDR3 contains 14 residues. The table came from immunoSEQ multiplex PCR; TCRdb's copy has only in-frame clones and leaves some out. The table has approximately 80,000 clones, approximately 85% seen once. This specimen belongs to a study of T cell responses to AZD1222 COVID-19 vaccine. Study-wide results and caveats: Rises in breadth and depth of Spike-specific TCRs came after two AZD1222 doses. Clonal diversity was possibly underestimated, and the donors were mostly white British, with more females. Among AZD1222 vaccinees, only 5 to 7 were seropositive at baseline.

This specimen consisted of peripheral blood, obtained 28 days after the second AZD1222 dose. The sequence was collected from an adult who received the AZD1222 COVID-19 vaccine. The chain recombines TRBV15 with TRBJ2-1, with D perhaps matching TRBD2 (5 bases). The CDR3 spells CATSLGRDYNEQFF. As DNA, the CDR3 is TGTGCCACCAGCCTCGGACGGGACTACAATGAGCAGTTCTTC.